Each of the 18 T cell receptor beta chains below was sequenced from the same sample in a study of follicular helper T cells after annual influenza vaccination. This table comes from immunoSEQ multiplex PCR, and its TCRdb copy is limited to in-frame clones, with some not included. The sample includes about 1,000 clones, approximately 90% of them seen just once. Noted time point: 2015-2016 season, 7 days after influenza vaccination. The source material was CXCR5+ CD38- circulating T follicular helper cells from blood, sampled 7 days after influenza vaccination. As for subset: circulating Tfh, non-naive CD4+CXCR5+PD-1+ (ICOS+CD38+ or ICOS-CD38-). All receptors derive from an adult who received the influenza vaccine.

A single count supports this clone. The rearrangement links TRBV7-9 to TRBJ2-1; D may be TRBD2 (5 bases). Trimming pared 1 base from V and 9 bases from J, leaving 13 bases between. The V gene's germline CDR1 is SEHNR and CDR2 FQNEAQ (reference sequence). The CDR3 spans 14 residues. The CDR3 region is CASSLVGPAGEQFF. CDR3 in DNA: TGTGCCAGCAGCTTAGTGGGCCCCGCGGGTGAGCAGTTCTTC. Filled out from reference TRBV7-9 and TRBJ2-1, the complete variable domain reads DTGVSQNPRHKITKRGQNVTFRCDPISEHNRLYWYRQTLGQGPEFLTYFQNEAQLEKSRLLSDRFSAERPKGSFSTLEIQRTEQGDSAMYLCASSLVGPAGEQFFGPGTRLTVL.

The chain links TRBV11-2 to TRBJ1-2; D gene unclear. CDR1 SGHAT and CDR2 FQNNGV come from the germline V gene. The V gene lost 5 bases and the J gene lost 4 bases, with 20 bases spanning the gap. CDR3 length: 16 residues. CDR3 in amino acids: CASSRTDSTLVYGYTF. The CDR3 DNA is TGTGCCAGCAGCCGAACCGACTCTACTCTCGTCTATGGCTACACCTTC.

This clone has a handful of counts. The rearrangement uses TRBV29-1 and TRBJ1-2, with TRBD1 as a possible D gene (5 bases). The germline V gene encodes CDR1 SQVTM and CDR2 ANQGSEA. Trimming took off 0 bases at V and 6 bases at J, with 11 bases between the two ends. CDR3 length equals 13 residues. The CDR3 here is CSVEEVAGNGYTF. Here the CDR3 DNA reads TGCAGCGTTGAAGAGGTGGCAGGGAATGGCTACACCTTC.

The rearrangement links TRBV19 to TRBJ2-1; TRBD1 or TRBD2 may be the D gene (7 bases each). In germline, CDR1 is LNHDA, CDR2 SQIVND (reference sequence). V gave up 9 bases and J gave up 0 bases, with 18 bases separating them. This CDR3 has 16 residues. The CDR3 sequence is CASHLRGGSSYNEQFF. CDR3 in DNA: TGTGCCAGCCACCTCAGGGGGGGTAGCTCCTACAATGAGCAGTTCTTC.

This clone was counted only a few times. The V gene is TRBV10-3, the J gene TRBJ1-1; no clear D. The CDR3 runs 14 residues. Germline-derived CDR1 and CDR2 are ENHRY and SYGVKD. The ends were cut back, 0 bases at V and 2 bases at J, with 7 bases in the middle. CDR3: CAISESVVNTEAFF. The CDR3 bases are TGTGCCATCAGTGAGTCCGTAGTTAACACTGAAGCTTTCTTT.

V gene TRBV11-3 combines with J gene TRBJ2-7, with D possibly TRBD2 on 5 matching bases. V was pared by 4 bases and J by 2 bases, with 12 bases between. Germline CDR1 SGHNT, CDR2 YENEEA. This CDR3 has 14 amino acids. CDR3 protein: CASSSGVSPYEQYF. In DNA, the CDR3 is TGTGCCAGCAGCTCCGGGGTTTCCCCCTACGAGCAGTACTTC.

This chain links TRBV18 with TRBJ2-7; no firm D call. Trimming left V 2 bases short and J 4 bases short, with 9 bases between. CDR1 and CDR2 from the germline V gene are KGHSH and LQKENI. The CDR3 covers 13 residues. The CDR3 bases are TGTGCCAGCTCACCAGCCAGAACTTACGAGCAGTACTTC. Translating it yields CASSPARTYEQYF.

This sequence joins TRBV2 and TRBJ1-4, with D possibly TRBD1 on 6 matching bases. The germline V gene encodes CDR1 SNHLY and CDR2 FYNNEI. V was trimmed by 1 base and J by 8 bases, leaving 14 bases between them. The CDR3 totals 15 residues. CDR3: CASSEGGTWREKLFF. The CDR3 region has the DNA TGTGCCAGCAGTGAAGGTGGGACATGGCGGGAAAAACTGTTTTTT.

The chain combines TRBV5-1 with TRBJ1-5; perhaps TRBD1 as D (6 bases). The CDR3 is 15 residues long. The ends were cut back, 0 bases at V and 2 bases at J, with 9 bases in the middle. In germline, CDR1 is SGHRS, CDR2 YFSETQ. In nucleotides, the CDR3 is TGCGCCAGCAGCTTGGCAGGGGAGCGCAATCAGCCCCAGCATTTT. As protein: CASSLAGERNQPQHF.

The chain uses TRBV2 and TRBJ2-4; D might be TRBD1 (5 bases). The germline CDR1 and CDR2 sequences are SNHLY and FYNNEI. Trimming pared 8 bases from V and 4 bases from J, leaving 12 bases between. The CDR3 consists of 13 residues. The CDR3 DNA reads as TGTGCCAGCGGGCAGGGATTTAAAAACATTCAGTACTTC. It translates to CASGQGFKNIQYF.

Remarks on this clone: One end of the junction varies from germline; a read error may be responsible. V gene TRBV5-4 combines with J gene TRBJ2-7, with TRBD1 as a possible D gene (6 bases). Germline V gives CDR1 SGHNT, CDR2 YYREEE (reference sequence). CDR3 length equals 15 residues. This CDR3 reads CAGSLNRVDSYEQYF. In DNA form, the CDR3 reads TGTGCCGGCAGCTTAAACAGGGTAGACTCCTACGAGCAGTACTTC.

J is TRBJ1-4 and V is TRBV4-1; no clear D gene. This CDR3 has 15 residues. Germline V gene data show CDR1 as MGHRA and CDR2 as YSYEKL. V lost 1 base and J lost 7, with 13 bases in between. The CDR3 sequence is CASSQGGYSSEKLFF. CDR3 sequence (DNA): TGCGCCAGCAGCCAAGGAGGATACAGCTCTGAAAAACTGTTTTTT.

The CDR3 loop reads CTGTEFTEAFF. The CDR3 DNA reads as TGCACTGGGACAGAATTCACTGAAGCTTTCTTT. The chain uses TRBV20-1 and TRBJ1-1; 7 bases line up with TRBD1. CDR1 is DFQATT and CDR2 is SNEGSKA in the germline V gene (reference sequence). This CDR3 spans 11 amino acids.

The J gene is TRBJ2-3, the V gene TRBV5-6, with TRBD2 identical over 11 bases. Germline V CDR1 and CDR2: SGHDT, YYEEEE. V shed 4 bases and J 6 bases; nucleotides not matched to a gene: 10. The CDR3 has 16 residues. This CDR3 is CASSRDLTSGTDTQYF. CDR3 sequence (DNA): TGTGCCAGCAGCAGGGACCTGACTAGCGGGACGGATACGCAGTATTTT.

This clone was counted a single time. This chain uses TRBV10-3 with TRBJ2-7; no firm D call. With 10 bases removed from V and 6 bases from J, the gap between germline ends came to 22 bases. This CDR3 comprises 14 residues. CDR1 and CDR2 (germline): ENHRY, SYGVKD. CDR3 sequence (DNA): TGTGCCAGTCAGACCGGGTCGACCCGAGGCGAGCAGTACTTC. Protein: CASQTGSTRGEQYF.

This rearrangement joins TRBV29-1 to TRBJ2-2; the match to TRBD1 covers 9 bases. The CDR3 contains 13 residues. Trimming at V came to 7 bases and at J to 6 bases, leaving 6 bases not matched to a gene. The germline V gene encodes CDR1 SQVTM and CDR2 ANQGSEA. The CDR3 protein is CSAEGQGSGELFF. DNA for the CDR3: TGCAGCGCCGAGGGACAGGGTTCCGGGGAGCTGTTTTTT.

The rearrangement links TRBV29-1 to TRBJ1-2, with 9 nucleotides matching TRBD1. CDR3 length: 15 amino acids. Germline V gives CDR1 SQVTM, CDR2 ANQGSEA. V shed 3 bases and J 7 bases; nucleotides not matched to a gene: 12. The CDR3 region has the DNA TGCAGCGTTGAGCGGGACAGGGCCGGGGGTTTTGGCTACACCTTC. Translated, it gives CSVERDRAGGFGYTF.

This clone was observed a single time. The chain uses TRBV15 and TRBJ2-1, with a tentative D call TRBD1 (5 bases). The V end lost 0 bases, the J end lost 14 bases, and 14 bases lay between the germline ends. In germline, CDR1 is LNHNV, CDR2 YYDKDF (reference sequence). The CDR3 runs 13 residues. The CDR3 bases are TGTGCCACCAGCAGAGATAAAGCTGCCAGGGAGTTCTTC. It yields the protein CATSRDKAAREFF.